The 7 T cell receptor beta chains presented below share a single source sample, sequenced in a study of response to subunit inactivated influenza vaccine. A single record per CDR3 protein comes from TCRdb applying MiXCR to the RT-PCR reads. In the table there are around 650,000 distinct CDR3 sequences, around 14% of which are singletons. This specimen was PBMCs from blood, taken 12 days after vaccination. All receptors derive from a man between 45 and 60 years old who received an inactivated influenza vaccine.

The chain has TRBV9 and TRBJ2-5; D perhaps matches TRBD2 (6 bases). Germline V gives CDR1 SGDLS, CDR2 YYNGEE. The CDR3 length is 15 residues. V was pared by 0 bases and J by 0 bases, with 9 bases between. In DNA form, the CDR3 reads TGTGCCAGCAGCGTAGGGAGGGGCAACCAAGAGACCCAGTACTTC. Its translation is CASSVGRGNQETQYF.

In its sample, this clonotype was seen a few times. This rearrangement joins TRBV24-1 to TRBJ2-2, with TRBD1 as a possible D gene (7 bases). Trimming left V 5 bases short and J 4 bases short, with 13 bases between. The V gene's germline CDR1 is KGHDR and CDR2 SFDVKD. The CDR3 loop spans 15 amino acids. For the CDR3, the DNA is TGTGCCACCAGTGCAGGGGGGCTGGTCACCGGGGAGCTGTTTTTT. It translates to CATSAGGLVTGELFF.

In its sample, this clonotype was seen a few times. This sequence joins TRBV5-1 and TRBJ2-3; D is undetermined. CDR3 length: 16 amino acids. The germline gives CDR1 SGHRS, CDR2 YFSETQ. The V and J ends lost 3 bases and 1 base respectively, with 15 bases between them. The CDR3 region has the DNA TGCGCCAGCAGCTCCCCCCCGTGGAACCGCACAGATACGCAGTATTTT. It yields the protein CASSSPPWNRTDTQYF.

This clonotype was counted at least ten times. The chain couples TRBV5-6 to TRBJ2-7, with D possibly TRBD1 on 6 matching bases. Trimming pared 2 bases from V and 7 bases from J, leaving 13 bases between. The CDR3 runs to 13 residues. Germline V CDR1 and CDR2: SGHDT, YYEEEE. As DNA, the CDR3 is TGTGCCAGCAGCTTAGGGGGACCTGGAGAGCAGTACTTC. Protein: CASSLGGPGEQYF.

The table lists this clonotype with a few counts. The CDR3 region has the DNA TGCAGTGCTAGCCTCCCTAGCGGGAGGGAGTATGAGCAGTTCTTC. Residues: CSASLPSGREYEQFF. The chain has TRBV20-1 and TRBJ2-1; 12 bases align to TRBD2. This CDR3 region has 15 residues. With 3 bases clipped from V and 8 bases from J, the junction kept 8 bases outside the gene matches. The germline V gene has CDR1 DFQATT and CDR2 SNEGSKA (reference sequence).

J is TRBJ1-6 and V is TRBV5-1; the D gene is possibly TRBD1 (6 bases). CDR1 and CDR2 from the germline V gene are SGHRS and YFSETQ. The CDR3 has 13 amino acids. Trimming cost V 1 base and J 10 bases, with 9 bases left between them. In nucleotides, the CDR3 is TGCGCCAGCAGCTTGACAGGGCAGTCACCCCTCCACTTT. Translating it yields CASSLTGQSPLHF.

This rearrangement joins TRBV15 to TRBJ2-5; possibly TRBD2 for D (5 bases). V was trimmed by 2 bases and J by 1 base, leaving 8 bases between them. Per germline, CDR1 LNHNV and CDR2 YYDKDF (reference sequence). The CDR3 loop spans 14 amino acids. CDR3 in DNA: TGTGCCACCAGCAGACCCGGGATCCAAGAGACCCAGTACTTC. Translation gives CATSRPGIQETQYF.